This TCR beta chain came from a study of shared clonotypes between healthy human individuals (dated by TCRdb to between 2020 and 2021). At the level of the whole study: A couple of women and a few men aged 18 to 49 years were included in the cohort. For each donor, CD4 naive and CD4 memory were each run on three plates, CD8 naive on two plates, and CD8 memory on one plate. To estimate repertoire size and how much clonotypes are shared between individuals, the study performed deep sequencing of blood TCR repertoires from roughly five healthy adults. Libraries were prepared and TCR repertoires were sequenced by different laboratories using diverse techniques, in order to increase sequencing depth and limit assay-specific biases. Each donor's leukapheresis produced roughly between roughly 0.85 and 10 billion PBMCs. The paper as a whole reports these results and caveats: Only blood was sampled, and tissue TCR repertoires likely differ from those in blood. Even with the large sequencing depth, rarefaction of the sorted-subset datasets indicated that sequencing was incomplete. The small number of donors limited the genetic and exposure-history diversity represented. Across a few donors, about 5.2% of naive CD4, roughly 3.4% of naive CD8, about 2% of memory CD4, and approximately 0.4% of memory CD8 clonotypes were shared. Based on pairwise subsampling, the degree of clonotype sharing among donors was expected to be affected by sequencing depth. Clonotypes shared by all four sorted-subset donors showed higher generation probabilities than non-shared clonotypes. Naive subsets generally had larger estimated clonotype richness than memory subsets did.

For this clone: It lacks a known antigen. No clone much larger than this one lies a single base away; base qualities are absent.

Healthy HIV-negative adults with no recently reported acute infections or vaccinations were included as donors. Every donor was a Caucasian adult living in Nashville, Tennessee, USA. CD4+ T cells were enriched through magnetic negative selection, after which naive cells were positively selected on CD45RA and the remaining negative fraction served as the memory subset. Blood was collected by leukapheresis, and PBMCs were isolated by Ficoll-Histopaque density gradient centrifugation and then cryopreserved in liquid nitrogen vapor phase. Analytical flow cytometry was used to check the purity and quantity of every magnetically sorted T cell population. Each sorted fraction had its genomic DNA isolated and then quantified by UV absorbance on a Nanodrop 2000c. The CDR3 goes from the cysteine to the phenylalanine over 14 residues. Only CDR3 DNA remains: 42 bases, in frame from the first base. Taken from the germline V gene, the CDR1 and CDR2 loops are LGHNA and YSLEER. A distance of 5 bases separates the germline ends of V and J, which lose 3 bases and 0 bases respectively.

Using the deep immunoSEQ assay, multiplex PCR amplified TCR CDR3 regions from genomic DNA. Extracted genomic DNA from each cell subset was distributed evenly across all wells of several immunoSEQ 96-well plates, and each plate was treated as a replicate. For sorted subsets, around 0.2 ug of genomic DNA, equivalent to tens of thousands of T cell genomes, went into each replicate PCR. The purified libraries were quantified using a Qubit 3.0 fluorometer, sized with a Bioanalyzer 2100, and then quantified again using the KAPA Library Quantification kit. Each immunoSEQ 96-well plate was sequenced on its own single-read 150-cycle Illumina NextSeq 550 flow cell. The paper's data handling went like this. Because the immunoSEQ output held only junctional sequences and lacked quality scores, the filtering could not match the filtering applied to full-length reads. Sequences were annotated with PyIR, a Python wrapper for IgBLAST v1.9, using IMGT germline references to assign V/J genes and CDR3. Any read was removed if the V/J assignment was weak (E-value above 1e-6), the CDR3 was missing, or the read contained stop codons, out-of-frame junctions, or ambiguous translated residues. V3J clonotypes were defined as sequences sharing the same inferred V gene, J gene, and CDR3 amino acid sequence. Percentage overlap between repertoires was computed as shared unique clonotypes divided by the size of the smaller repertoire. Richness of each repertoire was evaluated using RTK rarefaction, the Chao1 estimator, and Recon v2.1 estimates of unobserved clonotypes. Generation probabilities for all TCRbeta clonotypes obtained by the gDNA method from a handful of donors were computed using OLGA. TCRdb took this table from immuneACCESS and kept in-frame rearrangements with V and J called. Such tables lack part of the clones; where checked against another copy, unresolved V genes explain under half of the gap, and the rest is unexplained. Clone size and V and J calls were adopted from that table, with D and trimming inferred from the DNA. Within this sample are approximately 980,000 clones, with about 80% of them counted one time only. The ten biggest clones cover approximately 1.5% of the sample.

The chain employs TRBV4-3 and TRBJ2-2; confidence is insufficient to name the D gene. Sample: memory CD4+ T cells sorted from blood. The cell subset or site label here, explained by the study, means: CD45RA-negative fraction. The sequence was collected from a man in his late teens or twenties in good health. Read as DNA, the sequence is TGCGCCAGCAGCCATTTGGCGAACACCGGGGAGCTGTTTTTT. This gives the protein CASSHLANTGELFF.